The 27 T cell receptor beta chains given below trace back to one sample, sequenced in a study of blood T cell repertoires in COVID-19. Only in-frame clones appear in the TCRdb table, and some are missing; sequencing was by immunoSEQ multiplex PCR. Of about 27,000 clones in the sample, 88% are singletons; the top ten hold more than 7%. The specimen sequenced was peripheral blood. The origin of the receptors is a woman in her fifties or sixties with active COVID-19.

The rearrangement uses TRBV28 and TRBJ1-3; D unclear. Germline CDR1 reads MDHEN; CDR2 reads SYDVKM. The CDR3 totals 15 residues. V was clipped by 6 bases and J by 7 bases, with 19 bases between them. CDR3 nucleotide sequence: TGTGCCAGCAGCGGCCGAGGGTTACCCGGGAACACCATATATTTT. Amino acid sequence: CASSGRGLPGNTIYF.

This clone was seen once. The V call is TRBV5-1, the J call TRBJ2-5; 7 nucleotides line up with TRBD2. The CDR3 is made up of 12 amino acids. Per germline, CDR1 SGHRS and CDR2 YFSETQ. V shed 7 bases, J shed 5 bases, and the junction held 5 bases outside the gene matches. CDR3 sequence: CASGREDETQYF. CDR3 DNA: TGCGCCAGCGGGAGGGAAGACGAGACCCAGTACTTC.

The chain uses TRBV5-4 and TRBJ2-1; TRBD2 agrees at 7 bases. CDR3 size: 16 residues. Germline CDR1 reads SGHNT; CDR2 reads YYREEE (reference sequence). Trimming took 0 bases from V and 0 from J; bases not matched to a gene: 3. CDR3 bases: TGTGCCAGCAGCTTGGCCGGCGGGGGCTCCTACAATGAGCAGTTCTTC. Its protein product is CASSLAGGGSYNEQFF.

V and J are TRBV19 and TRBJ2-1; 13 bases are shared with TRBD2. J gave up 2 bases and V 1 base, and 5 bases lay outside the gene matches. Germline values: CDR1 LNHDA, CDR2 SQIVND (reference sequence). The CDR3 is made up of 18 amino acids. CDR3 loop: CASSIGTSGRLPYNEQFF. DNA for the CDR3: TGTGCCAGTAGTATAGGGACTAGCGGGAGACTCCCCTACAATGAGCAGTTCTTC. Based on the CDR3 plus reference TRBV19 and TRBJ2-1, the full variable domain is DGGITQSPKYLFRKEGQNVTLSCEQNLNHDAMYWYRQDPGQGLRLIYYSQIVNDFQKGDIAEGYSVSREKKESFPLTVTSAQKNPTAFYLCASSIGTSGRLPYNEQFFGPGTRLTVL.

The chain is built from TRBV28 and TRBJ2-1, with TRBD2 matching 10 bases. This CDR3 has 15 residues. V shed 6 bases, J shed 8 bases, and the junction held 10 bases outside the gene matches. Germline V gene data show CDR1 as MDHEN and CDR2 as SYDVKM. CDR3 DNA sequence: TGTGCCAGCAGCTTAGAGCGGGAGGGCCGGTATGAGCAGTTCTTC. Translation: CASSLEREGRYEQFF.

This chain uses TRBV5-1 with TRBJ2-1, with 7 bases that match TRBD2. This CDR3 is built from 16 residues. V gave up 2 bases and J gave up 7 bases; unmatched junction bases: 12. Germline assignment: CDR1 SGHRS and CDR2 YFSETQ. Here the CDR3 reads CASSFTGGLVGNEQFF. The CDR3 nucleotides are TGCGCCAGCAGCTTCACGGGAGGCTTAGTGGGAAATGAGCAGTTCTTC.

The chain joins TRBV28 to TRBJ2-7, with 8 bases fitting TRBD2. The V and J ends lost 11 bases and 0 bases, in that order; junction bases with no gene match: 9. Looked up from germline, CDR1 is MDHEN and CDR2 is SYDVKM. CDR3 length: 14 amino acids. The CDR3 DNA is TGTGCCGCTCGGGGGGGAGGGAACTCCTACGAGCAGTACTTC. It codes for CAARGGGNSYEQYF. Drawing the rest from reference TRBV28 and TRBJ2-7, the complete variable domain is DVKVTQSSRYLVKRTGEKVFLECVQDMDHENMFWYRQDPGLGLRLIYFSYDVKMKEKGDIPEGYSVSREKKERFSLILESASTNQTSMYLCAARGGGNSYEQYFGPGTRLTVT.

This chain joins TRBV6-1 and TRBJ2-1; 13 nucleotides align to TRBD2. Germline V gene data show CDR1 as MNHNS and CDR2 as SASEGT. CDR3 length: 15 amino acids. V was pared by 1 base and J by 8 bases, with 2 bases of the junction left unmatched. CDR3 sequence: CASSEGTSGSDEQFF. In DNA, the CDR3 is TGTGCCAGCAGTGAAGGGACTAGCGGGAGCGATGAGCAGTTCTTC.

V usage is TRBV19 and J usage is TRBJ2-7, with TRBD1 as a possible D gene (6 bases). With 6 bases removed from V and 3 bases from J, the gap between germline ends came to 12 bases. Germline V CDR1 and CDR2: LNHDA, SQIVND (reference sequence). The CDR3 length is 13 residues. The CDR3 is CASRPTGDYEQYF. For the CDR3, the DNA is TGTGCCAGTAGGCCGACAGGTGACTACGAGCAGTACTTC. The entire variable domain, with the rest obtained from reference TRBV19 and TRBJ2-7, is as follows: DGGITQSPKYLFRKEGQNVTLSCEQNLNHDAMYWYRQDPGQGLRLIYYSQIVNDFQKGDIAEGYSVSREKKESFPLTVTSAQKNPTAFYLCASRPTGDYEQYFGPGTRLTVT.

The CDR3 protein is CASSSGLAARNEQFF. As DNA, the CDR3 is TGTGCCAGCAGCTCCGGACTAGCAGCGAGGAATGAGCAGTTCTTC. The rearrangement links TRBV7-3 to TRBJ2-1; 8 bases line up with TRBD2. The ends lost 4 bases at V and 7 bases at J; junction bases unmatched: 9. The CDR3 is 15 amino acids. Per the germline V gene, CDR1 is SGHTA and CDR2 is FQGTGA.

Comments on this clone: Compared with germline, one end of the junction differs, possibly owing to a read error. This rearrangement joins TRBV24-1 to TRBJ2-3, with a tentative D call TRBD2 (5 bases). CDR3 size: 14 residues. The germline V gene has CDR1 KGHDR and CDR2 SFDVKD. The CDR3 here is CTTSDGSFVGAQYF. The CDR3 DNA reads TGTACCACCAGTGACGGCTCCTTCGTCGGGGCGCAGTATTTT.

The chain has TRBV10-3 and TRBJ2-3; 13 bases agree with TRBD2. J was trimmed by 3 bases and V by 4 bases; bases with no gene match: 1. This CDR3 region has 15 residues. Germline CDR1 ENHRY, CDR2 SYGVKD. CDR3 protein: CAISGTSGRTDTQYF. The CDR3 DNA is TGTGCCATCAGTGGGACTAGCGGGAGAACAGATACGCAGTATTTT.

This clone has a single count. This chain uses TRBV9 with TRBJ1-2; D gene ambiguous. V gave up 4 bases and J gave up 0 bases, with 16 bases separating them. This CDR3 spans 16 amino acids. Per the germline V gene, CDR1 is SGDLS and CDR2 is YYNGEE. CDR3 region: CASSPRFGGSNYGYTF. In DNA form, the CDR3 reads TGTGCCAGCAGCCCTCGATTTGGCGGATCTAACTATGGCTACACCTTC.

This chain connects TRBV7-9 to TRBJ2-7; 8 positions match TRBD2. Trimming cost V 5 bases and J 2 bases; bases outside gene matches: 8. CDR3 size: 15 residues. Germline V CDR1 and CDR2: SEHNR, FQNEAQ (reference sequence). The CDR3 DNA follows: TGTGCCAGCAGCCCCCCCAGCGGGAGAACCTACGAGCAGTACTTC. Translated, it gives CASSPPSGRTYEQYF.

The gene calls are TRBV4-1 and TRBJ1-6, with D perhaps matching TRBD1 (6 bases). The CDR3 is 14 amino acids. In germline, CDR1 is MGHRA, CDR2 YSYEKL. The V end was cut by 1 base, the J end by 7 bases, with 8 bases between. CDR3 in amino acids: CASSQGDKNSPLHF. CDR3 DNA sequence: TGCGCCAGCAGCCAAGGGGACAAGAATTCACCCCTCCACTTT.

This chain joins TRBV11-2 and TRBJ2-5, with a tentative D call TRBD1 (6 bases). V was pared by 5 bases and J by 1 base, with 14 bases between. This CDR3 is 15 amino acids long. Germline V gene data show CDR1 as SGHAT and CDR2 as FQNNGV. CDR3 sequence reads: CASSPRLGAQETQYF. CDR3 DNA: TGTGCCAGCAGCCCGCGCCTGGGGGCCCAAGAGACCCAGTACTTC.

DNA for the CDR3: TGCGCCAGCAGCCACGCGCGCTCCTACGAGCAGTACTTC. Protein product: CASSHARSYEQYF. The chain links TRBV4-1 to TRBJ2-7; D is unclear. This CDR3 has 13 amino acids. The germline CDR1 and CDR2 sequences are MGHRA and YSYEKL. V lost 3 bases, J lost 0 bases, and 6 bases lay in between.

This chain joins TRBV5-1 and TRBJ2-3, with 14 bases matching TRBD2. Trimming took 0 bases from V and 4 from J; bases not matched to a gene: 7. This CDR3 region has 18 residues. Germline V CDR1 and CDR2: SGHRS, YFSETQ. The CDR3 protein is CASSLAVGLAGGADTQYF. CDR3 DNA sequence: TGCGCCAGCAGCTTGGCCGTCGGACTAGCGGGAGGCGCAGATACGCAGTATTTT.

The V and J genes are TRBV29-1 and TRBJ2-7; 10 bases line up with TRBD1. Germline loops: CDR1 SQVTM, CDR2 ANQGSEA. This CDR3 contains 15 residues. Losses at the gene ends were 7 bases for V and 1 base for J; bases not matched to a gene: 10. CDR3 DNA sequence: TGCAGCGCCCGCCCGACAGGGGGCTCTTCCTACGAGCAGTACTTC. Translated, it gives CSARPTGGSSYEQYF.

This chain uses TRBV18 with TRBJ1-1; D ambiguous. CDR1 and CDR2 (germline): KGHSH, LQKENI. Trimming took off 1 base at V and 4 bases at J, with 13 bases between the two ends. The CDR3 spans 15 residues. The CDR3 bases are TGTGCCAGCTCACCACAGCGGGTCGAGGGCACTGAAGCTTTCTTT. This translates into CASSPQRVEGTEAFF.

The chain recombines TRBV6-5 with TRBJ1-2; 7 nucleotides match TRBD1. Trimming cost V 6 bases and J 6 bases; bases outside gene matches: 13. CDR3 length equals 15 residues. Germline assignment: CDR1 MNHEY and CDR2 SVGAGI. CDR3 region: CASRKTPGTEHGYTF. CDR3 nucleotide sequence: TGTGCCAGCAGAAAAACTCCCGGGACAGAACATGGCTACACCTTC.

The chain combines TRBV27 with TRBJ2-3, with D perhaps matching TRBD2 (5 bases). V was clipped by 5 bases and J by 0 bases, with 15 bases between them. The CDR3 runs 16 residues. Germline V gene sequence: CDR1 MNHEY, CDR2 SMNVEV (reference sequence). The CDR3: CASSVLAHASTDTQYF. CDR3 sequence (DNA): TGTGCCAGCAGTGTGCTAGCTCACGCTAGCACAGATACGCAGTATTTT.

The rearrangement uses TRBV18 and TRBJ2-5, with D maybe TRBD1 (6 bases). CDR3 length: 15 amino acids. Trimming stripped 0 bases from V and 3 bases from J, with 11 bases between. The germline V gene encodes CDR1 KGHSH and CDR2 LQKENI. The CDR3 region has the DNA TGTGCCAGCTCACCACCCAATCAGGGGAAAGAGACCCAGTACTTC. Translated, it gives CASSPPNQGKETQYF.

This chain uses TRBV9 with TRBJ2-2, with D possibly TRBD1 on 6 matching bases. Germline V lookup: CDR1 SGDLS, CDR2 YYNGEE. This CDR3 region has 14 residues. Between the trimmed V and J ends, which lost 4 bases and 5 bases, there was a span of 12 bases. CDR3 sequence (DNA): TGTGCCAGCAGCCCCCGGACAGCAACCGGGGAGCTGTTTTTT. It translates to CASSPRTATGELFF.

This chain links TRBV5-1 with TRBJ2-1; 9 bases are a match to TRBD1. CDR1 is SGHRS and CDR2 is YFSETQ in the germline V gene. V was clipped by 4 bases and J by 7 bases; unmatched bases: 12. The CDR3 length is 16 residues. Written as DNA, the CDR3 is TGCGCCAGCAGCGGCGGTCCCGGGACAGGGCCTAATGAGCAGTTCTTC. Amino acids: CASSGGPGTGPNEQFF.

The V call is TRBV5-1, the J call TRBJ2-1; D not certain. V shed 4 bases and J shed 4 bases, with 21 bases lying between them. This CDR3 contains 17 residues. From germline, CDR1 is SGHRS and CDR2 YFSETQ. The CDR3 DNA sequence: TGCGCCAGCAGCCCCCTGAGTAGTGGAGCTTCATACAATGAGCAGTTCTTC. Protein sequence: CASSPLSSGASYNEQFF.

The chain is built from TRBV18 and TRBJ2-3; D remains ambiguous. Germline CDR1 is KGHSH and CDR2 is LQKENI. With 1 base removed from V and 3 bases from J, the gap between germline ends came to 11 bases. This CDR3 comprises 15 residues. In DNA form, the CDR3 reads TGTGCCAGCTCACCACGAGCGATTGGTACAGATACGCAGTATTTT. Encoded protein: CASSPRAIGTDTQYF.